A selection of T cell receptor beta chains follows, all from one sample in a study of monozygotic twins with inflammatory bowel disease. Reprocessing the 5' RACE reads, TCRdb reports a single entry for every CDR3 protein and omits DNA. This table holds about 450,000 distinct CDR3 sequences. What was sequenced was blood. These receptors were taken from a human donor with ulcerative colitis or Crohn's disease, or a healthy co-twin of an affected twin (not recorded which). The CDR3 runs from the conserved cysteine through the conserved F or W.

CDR3,J,V
CASSLMTGNSPLHF,TRBJ1-6,TRBV27
CASSQDERPQPQHF,TRBJ1-5,TRBV4-1
CASSQGQGVDTEAFF,TRBJ1-1,TRBV4-1
CASSPGQGIDYGYTF,TRBJ1-2,TRBV4-1
CASSSRVSGRKLTDTQYF,TRBJ2-3,TRBV27
CSAKISGRGSYEQYF,TRBJ2-7,TRBV20-1
CASSLSRQGIGEKLFF,TRBJ1-4,TRBV5-1
CASSLSGGDTQYF,TRBJ2-3,TRBV7-2
CSATVNTEAFF,TRBJ1-1,TRBV29-1
CASSSAGTDYGYTF,TRBJ1-2,TRBV5-1
CASSPWTSGGNYNEQFF,TRBJ2-1,TRBV18
CASGLERLAGGPRGELFF,TRBJ2-2,TRBV12-5
CASEGTKETQYF,TRBJ2-5,TRBV6-2/TRBV6-3